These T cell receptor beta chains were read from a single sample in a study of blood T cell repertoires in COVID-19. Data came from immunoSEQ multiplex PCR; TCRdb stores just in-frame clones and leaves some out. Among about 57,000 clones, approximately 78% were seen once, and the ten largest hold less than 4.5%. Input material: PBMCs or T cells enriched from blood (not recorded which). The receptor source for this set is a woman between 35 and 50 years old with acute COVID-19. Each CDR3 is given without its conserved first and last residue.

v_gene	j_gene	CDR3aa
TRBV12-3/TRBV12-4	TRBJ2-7	ASRDRVEQY
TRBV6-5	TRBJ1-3	ASRTGGTGNTIY
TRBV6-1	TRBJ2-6	ASSEVVAGANVLT
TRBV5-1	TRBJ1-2	ASSPGTGDGPGYGYT
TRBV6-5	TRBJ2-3	ASSSGTADTQY
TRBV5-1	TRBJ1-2	ASSLAQGAGGYT
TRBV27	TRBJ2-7	ASSLSQGAYEQY
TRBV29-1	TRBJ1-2	SVGGPGQAYGYT
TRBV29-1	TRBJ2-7	SVDTGQGSEQY
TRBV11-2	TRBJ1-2	ASSLDSLNYGYT
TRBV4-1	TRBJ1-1	ASSPSTRQGTGRKGNTEAF
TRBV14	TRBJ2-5	ASSQPPRETQY
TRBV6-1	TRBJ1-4	ASSEARRAVGTNEKLF
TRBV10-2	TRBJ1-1	ASTKTRGRNTEAF
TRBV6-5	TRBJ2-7	ASSQTGTYEQY
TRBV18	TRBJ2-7	ASSPGTGLSYEQY
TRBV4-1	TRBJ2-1	ASSQTGVGLAGEGEQF
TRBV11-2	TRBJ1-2	ASSLEFGAGANYGYT
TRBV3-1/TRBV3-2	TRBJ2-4	ASSQRGSAAKNIQY
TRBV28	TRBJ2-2	ASWGGSTGELF
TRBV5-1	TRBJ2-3	ASSSDSLTQY
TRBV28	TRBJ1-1	ASSLIMNTEAF
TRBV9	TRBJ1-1	ASSVVSGGTEAF
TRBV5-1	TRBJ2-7	ASSLGQVDYEQY
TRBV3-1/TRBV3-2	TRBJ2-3	ASSQDPPGQGVDTQY
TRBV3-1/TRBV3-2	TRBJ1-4	ASSHQGESEKLF
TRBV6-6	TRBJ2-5	ASSPWTSGGLQETQY
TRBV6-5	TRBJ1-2	ASSRVTPNGYT
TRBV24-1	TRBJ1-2	ATSDWGSRAGYT
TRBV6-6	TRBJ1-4	ASSYSSGAEKLF
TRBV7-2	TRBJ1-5	ASSPRWGDNQPQH
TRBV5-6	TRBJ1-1	ASRGTPSTSEAF
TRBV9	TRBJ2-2	ASSVAPRDTGELF
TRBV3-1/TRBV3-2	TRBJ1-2	ASSQDQQGAGGYT
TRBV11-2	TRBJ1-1	ASSLGAGGSEAF
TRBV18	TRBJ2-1	ASSQGQGAQNEQF
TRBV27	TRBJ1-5	ASSLSGGGNQPQH
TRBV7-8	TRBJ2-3	ASSPTGTQY
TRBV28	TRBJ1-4	ASSTATNEKLF
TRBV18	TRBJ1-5	ASSPGDREHQPQH
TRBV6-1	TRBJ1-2	ASSEGDNYGYT
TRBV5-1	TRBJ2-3	ASSRGVLDTQY